This passage covers 26 T cell receptor beta chains from one sample sequenced in a study of T cell responses to AZD1222 COVID-19 vaccine. Produced via immunoSEQ multiplex PCR; TCRdb's table is partial and in-frame only. Among 120,000 to 150,000 clones listed, about 90% were seen once. The sequences come from peripheral blood, collected on day 0 of AZD1222 vaccination. Source of these receptors: an adult in good health.

V gene TRBV15 combines with J gene TRBJ1-5; no clear D. Germline loops: CDR1 LNHNV, CDR2 YYDKDF (reference sequence). V gave up 0 bases and J gave up 3 bases, with 12 bases separating them. The CDR3 length is 16 residues. The CDR3 sequence is CATSREGSGINQPQHF. CDR3 nucleotide sequence: TGTGCCACCAGCAGAGAGGGCAGCGGGATCAATCAGCCCCAGCATTTT.

The chain has TRBV6-2 or TRBV6-3 and TRBJ2-7, with D maybe TRBD2 (6 bases). V dropped 5 bases and J dropped 3 bases, with 23 bases sitting between them. The CDR3 has 17 residues. Germline V gene data show CDR1 as MNHEY and CDR2 as SVGEGT. CDR3 protein: CASSENYGGSRVYEQYF. DNA for the CDR3: TGTGCCAGCAGTGAGAACTACGGGGGATCCAGGGTCTACGAGCAGTACTTC.

This rearrangement joins TRBV6-5 to TRBJ2-7, with 7 nucleotides matching TRBD1. The V and J ends lost 4 bases and 4 bases, in that order; junction bases with no gene match: 1. Germline V gene lookup returns CDR1 MNHEY and CDR2 SVGAGI. The CDR3 length is 12 residues. CDR3 in DNA: TGTGCCAGCAGTTTGACAGGGTACGAGCAGTACTTC. This translates into CASSLTGYEQYF.

CDR3 nucleotide sequence: TGCGCCAGCAGCCAAGCGGACGGCTATGGCTACACCTTC. It yields the protein CASSQADGYGYTF. The genes are TRBV4-3 and TRBJ1-2; D gene ambiguous. CDR1 LGHNA and CDR2 YSLEER come from the germline V gene. The V end lost 1 base, the J end lost 4 bases, and 7 bases lay between the germline ends. The CDR3 has 13 amino acids.

The V call is TRBV5-4, the J call TRBJ2-7, with a possible D match to TRBD2 (6 bases). This CDR3 has 16 residues. Germline V gene lookup returns CDR1 SGHNT and CDR2 YYREEE (reference sequence). Trimming took off 0 bases at V and 2 bases at J, with 15 bases between the two ends. CDR3 region: CASSLAPGLATYEQYF. DNA for the CDR3: TGTGCCAGCAGCTTGGCTCCGGGACTTGCGACCTACGAGCAGTACTTC.

The chain links TRBV11-2 to TRBJ1-1; weak D call: TRBD1 (5 bases). The CDR3 consists of 16 residues. Trimming took off 1 base at V and 0 bases at J, with 12 bases between the two ends. Germline V lookup: CDR1 SGHAT, CDR2 FQNNGV. The CDR3 spells CASSLGGSLMNTEAFF. The CDR3 nucleotides are TGTGCCAGCAGCTTAGGGGGCAGCCTCATGAACACTGAAGCTTTCTTT.

The CDR3 loop reads CASSSNSTGGNTIYF. In nucleotides, the CDR3 is TGTGCCAGCAGCTCAAATTCGACAGGGGGAAACACCATATATTTT. The rearrangement links TRBV11-2 to TRBJ1-3; TRBD1 agrees at 7 bases. The V segment lost 4 bases and the J segment 4 bases; nucleotides outside the gene matches: 7. Germline CDR1 SGHAT, CDR2 FQNNGV. The CDR3 length is 15 residues.

The chain joins TRBV7-2 to TRBJ2-3, with 9 bases fitting TRBD2. The germline CDR1 and CDR2 sequences are SGHTA and FQGNSA. The V segment lost 2 bases and the J segment 2 bases; nucleotides outside the gene matches: 2. CDR3 length: 15 amino acids. CDR3 nucleotides: TGTGCCAGCAGCTTAAGACTAGCGGTCACAGATACGCAGTATTTT. As protein: CASSLRLAVTDTQYF.

The gene calls are TRBV7-9 and TRBJ2-2; D gene uncertain. V was clipped by 2 bases and J by 0 bases, with 10 bases between them. CDR1 is SEHNR and CDR2 is FQNEAQ in the germline V gene (reference sequence). This CDR3 region has 16 residues. In DNA form, the CDR3 reads TGTGCCAGCAGCTTATTAGGCTACCCGAACACCGGGGAGCTGTTTTTT. Its translation: CASSLLGYPNTGELFF. Drawing the rest from reference TRBV7-9 and TRBJ2-2, the complete variable domain is DTGVSQNPRHKITKRGQNVTFRCDPISEHNRLYWYRQTLGQGPEFLTYFQNEAQLEKSRLLSDRFSAERPKGSFSTLEIQRTEQGDSAMYLCASSLLGYPNTGELFFGEGSRLTVL.

A few counts support this clone. This chain uses TRBV9 with TRBJ2-2; D unresolved. The length of the CDR3 is 14 residues. Trimming left V 0 bases short and J 4 bases short, with 7 bases between. Germline V gives CDR1 SGDLS, CDR2 YYNGEE. CDR3 DNA sequence: TGTGCCAGCAGCGTAGGGCGAGGCACCGGGGAGCTGTTTTTT. The encoded protein is CASSVGRGTGELFF. Variable domain in full (rest from reference TRBV9 and TRBJ2-2): DSGVTQTPKHLITATGQRVTLRCSPRSGDLSVYWYQQSLDQGLQFLIQYYNGEERAKGNILERFSAQQFPDLHSELNLSSLELGDSALYFCASSVGRGTGELFFGEGSRLTVL.

The genes are TRBV7-9 and TRBJ1-2, with 8 bases matching TRBD1. The CDR3 extends over 16 amino acids. V gave up 4 bases and J gave up 4 bases; unmatched junction bases: 11. Germline V gene sequence: CDR1 SEHNR, CDR2 FQNEAQ (reference sequence). In DNA form, the CDR3 reads TGTGCCAGCAGCTGGACAGGGAATACTGGGGTCTATGGCTACACCTTC. The encoded protein is CASSWTGNTGVYGYTF.

This chain joins TRBV11-3 and TRBJ1-6; 8 positions match TRBD1. The CDR3 is 14 amino acids. V trimming: 1 base; J trimming: 7 bases; junction bases outside the gene matches: 0. Germline lookup yields CDR1 SGHNT and CDR2 YENEEA. CDR3 region: CASSLGTGNSPLHF. The CDR3 DNA sequence: TGTGCCAGCAGCTTAGGGACAGGGAATTCACCCCTCCACTTT.

The V and J genes are TRBV4-2 and TRBJ1-5, with TRBD1 identical over 7 bases. There are 15 residues in the CDR3. J lost 4 bases, V lost 4 bases, and 7 bases had no gene match. CDR1 LGHNA and CDR2 YNFKEQ come from the germline V gene. The CDR3 sequence is CASSLHPGGNQPQHF. CDR3 in DNA: TGTGCCAGCAGCCTCCACCCAGGGGGGAATCAGCCCCAGCATTTT.

The chain carries TRBV12-3 or TRBV12-4 and TRBJ2-1, with 7 bases fitting TRBD2. V lost 7 bases and J lost 5; bases outside the gene matches: 5. CDR3 length equals 13 residues. The CDR3 region has the DNA TGTGCCAGCAAACTAGCGCAGAACAATGAGCAGTTCTTC. Its translation is CASKLAQNNEQFF.

The rearrangement joins TRBV29-1 to TRBJ1-2; D remains unclear. With 6 bases removed from V and 6 bases from J, the gap between germline ends came to 14 bases. Germline V CDR1 and CDR2: SQVTM, ANQGSEA. The CDR3 length is 12 residues. The CDR3 reads CSVSGVMDGYTF. In DNA, the CDR3 is TGCAGCGTCTCGGGCGTCATGGATGGCTACACCTTC.

The V call is TRBV5-1, the J call TRBJ1-1, with 7 bases matching TRBD1. Germline V gene lookup returns CDR1 SGHRS and CDR2 YFSETQ. V gave up 0 bases and J gave up 6 bases; unmatched junction bases: 5. The CDR3 spans 14 residues. This CDR3 is CASSLGQGIAEAFF. The CDR3 nucleotides read TGCGCCAGCAGCTTGGGACAGGGAATCGCTGAAGCTTTCTTT.

The chain combines TRBV24-1 with TRBJ1-1; a weak D match, TRBD1 (5 bases). The CDR3 totals 13 residues. Germline V CDR1 and CDR2: KGHDR, SFDVKD. The V and J ends lost 6 bases and 0 bases respectively, with 7 bases between them. This CDR3 is CATSPGLNTEAFF. Written as DNA, the CDR3 is TGTGCCACCAGTCCAGGGTTGAACACTGAAGCTTTCTTT.

The chain is built from TRBV7-2 and TRBJ1-2; D may be TRBD1 (6 bases). There are 13 residues in the CDR3. Germline CDR1 is SGHTA and CDR2 is FQGNSA. Deletions cut 0 bases from V and 5 bases from J, with 7 bases between. The CDR3 is CASSLAQGYGYTF. CDR3 bases: TGTGCCAGCAGCTTAGCACAGGGTTATGGCTACACCTTC.

In regard to this clone: Additional DNA sequences in this sample encode the identical CDR3. The gene calls are TRBV27 and TRBJ2-1, with 11 bases aligning to TRBD2. The CDR3 runs to 16 residues. Germline values: CDR1 MNHEY, CDR2 SMNVEV (reference sequence). After removal of 7 bases from V and 3 bases from J, the junction contained 8 bases not matched to a gene. The CDR3 is CASTLGTSGYYNEQFF. The CDR3 DNA reads TGTGCCAGCACTCTGGGGACTAGCGGCTACTACAATGAGCAGTTCTTC.

This clone was detected a few times. The rearrangement links TRBV20-1 to TRBJ2-2; D ambiguous. In germline, CDR1 is DFQATT, CDR2 SNEGSKA (reference sequence). Trimming cost V 5 bases and J 7 bases, with 8 bases left between them. The CDR3 length is 11 residues. CDR3 in DNA: TGCAGTGCTCCCTCTGACGGGGAGCTGTTTTTT. Its protein product is CSAPSDGELFF.

The CDR3 bases are TGTGCCAGCAGTCCCTCTCTGGGAAGTCAGCCCCAGCATTTT. It encodes CASSPSLGSQPQHF. V is TRBV28 and J is TRBJ1-5, with no clear D. This CDR3 is built from 14 residues. The germline V and J ends were trimmed by 5 bases and 6 bases, with 14 bases remaining between them. In germline, CDR1 is MDHEN, CDR2 SYDVKM.

V is TRBV19 and J is TRBJ2-4; the D gene is possibly TRBD2 (5 bases). In germline, CDR1 is LNHDA, CDR2 SQIVND (reference sequence). CDR3 length: 14 amino acids. V shed 5 bases and J shed 8 bases, with 16 bases lying between them. CDR3 residues: CASSPRTGKDIQYF. The CDR3 DNA sequence: TGTGCCAGTAGTCCCCGGACGGGGAAGGACATTCAGTACTTC.

The chain is built from TRBV3-1 (or the pseudogene TRBV3-2) and TRBJ2-2; D not resolved. The germline V gene has CDR1 LGHDT and CDR2 YNNKEL (reference sequence). This CDR3 has 14 residues. V was shortened by 3 bases and J by 0 bases, with 5 bases between the two germline ends. CDR3 sequence (DNA): TGTGCCAGCAGCCAGTTAGCGAACACCGGGGAGCTGTTTTTT. Translating gives CASSQLANTGELFF.

The chain uses TRBV18 and TRBJ2-1; TRBD2 matches at 9 bases. The CDR3 loop spans 14 amino acids. The V gene's germline CDR1 is KGHSH and CDR2 LQKENI. Trimming removed 8 bases from V and 7 bases from J; junction bases left unmatched: 9. The CDR3 loop is CASIKREETNEQFF. CDR3 DNA sequence: TGTGCCAGCATTAAGCGGGAGGAGACGAATGAGCAGTTCTTC.

The chain joins TRBV13 to TRBJ1-3; D gene ambiguous. V gave up 5 bases and J gave up 2 bases, with 10 bases separating them. The CDR3 contains 14 residues. Germline CDR1 PRHDT, CDR2 FYEKMQ (reference sequence). CDR3 DNA sequence: TGTGCCAGCAGCAAGAAGTCCACTGGAAACACCATATATTTT. It specifies CASSKKSTGNTIYF.

V usage is TRBV7-2 and J usage is TRBJ1-6; D is ambiguous. The CDR3 length is 13 residues. V was pared by 0 bases and J by 9 bases, with 6 bases between. Looked up from germline, CDR1 is SGHTA and CDR2 is FQGNSA. This CDR3 reads CASSLAFGSPLHF. The CDR3 region has the DNA TGTGCCAGCAGCTTAGCGTTTGGTTCACCCCTCCACTTT.